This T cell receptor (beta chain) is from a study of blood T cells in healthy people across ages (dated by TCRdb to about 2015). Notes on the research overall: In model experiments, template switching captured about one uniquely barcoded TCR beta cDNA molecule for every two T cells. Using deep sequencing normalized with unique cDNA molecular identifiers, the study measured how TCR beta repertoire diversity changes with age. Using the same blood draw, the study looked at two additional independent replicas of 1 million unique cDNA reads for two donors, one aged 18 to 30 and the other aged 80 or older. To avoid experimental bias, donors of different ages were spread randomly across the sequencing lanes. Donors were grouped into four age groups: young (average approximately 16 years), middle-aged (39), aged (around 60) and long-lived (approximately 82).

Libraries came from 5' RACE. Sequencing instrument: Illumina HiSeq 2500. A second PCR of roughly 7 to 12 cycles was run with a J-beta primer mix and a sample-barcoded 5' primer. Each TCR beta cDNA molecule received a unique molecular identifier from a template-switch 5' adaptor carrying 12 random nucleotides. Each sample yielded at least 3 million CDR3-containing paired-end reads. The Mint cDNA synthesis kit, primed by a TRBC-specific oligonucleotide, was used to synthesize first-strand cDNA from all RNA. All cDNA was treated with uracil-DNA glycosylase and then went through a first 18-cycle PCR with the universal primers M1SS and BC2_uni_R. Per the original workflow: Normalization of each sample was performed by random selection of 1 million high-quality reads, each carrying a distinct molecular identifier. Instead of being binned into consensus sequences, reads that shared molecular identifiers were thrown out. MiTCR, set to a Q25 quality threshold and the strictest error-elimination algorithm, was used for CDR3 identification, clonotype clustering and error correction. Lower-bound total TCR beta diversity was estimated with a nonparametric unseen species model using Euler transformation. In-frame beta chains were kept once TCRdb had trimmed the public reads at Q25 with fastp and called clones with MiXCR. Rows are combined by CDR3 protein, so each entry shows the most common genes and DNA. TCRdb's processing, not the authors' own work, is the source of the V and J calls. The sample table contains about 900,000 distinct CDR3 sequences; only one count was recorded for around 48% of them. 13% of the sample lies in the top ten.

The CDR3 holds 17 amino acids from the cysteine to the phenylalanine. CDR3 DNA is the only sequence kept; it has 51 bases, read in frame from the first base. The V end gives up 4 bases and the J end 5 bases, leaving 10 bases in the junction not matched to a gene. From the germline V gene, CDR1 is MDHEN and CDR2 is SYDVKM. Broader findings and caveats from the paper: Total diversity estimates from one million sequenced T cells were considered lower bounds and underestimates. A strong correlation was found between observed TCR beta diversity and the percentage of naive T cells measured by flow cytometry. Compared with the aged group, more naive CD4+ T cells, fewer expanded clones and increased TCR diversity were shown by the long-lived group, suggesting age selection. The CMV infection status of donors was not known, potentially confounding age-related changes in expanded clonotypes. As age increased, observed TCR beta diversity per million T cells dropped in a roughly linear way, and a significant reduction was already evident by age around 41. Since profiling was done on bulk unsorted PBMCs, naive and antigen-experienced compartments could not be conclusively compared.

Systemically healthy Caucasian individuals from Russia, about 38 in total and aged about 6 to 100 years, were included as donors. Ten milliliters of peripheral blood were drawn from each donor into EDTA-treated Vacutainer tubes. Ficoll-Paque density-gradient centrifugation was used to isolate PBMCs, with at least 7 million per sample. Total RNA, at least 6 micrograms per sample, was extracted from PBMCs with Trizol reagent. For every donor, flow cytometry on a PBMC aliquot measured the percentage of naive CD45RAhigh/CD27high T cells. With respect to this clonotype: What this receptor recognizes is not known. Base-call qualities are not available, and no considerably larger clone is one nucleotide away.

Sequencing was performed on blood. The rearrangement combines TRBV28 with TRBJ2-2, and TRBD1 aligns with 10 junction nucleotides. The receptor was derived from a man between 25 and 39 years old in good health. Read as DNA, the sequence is TGTGCCAGCAGTTCCTCACCGGGACAGGGGTTAACCGGGGAGCTGTTTTTT. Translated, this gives CASSSSPGQGLTGELFF.